This T cell receptor beta chain came from a study of regulatory T cells in long-lasting Graves disease. Time point noted: persistent/refractory GD, antithyroid drugs over 5 years with positive TRAb. The TCR library used RNA extracted from PBMCs. The germline V and J ends were trimmed by 1 base and 3 bases, with 4 bases remaining between them. The length of the CDR3 is 12 residues. Germline CDR1 SGHAT, CDR2 FQNNGV. In building TCR beta libraries, iRepertoire HTBI primers were used together with Arm-PCR of CDR3 regions. TCRdb ran MiXCR on the multiplex PCR reads and lists one entry per CDR3 protein. The sample includes 650,000 to 850,000 distinct CDR3 sequences, 30% of them seen just once. This clonotype has at least ten counts.

The chain couples TRBV11-2 to TRBJ2-7, with D unresolved. The receptor was isolated from a female donor with Graves disease. This specimen consisted of peripheral blood mononuclear cells (PBMCs), obtained when the disease was refractory, from a patient treated with antithyroid drugs. CDR3 residues: CASSLVRYEQYF. CDR3 nucleotide sequence: TGTGCCAGCAGCTTAGTTCGCTACGAGCAGTACTTC.